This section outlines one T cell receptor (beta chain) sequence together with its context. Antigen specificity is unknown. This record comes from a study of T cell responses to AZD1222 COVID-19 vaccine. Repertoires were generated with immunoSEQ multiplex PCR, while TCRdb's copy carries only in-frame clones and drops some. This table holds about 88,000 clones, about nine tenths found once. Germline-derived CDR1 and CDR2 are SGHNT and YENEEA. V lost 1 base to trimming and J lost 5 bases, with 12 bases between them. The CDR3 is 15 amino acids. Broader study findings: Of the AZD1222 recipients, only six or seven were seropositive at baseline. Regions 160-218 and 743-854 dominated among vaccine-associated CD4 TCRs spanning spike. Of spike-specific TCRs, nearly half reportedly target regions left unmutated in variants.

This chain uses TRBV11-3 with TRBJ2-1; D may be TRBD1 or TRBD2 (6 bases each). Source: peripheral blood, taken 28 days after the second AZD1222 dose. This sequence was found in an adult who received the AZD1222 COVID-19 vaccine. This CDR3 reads CASSLVGGLDNEQFF. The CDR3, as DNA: TGTGCCAGCAGCTTAGTAGGGGGGCTCGACAATGAGCAGTTCTTC.